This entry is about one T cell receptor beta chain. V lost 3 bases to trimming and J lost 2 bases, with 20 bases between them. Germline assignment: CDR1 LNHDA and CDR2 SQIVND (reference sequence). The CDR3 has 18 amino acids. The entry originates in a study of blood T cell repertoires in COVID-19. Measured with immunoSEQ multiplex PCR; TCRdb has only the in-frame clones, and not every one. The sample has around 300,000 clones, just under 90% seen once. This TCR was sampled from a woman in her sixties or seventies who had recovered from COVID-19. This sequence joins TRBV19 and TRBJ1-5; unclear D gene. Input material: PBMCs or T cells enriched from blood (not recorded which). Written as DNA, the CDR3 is TGTGCCAGTAGTATGGACCCGGCCGGGGATTATGGCAATCAGCCCCAGCATTTT. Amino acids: CASSMDPAGDYGNQPQHF.